This TCR beta chain was profiled in a study of blood T cell repertoires in COVID-19 (dated by TCRdb to about 2020). For the study in its entirety: The collaborator samples originated in the United States, Italy and Spain and spanned the acute and convalescent phases of COVID-19. The prospective study material was composed of cDNA or gDNA derived from T cells, B-cell-depleted T cells, or PBMCs. Deeply sampled blood TCRbeta repertoires from subjects exposed to, actively infected with, or recovered from COVID-19 were included in the dataset. The repertoires were released in a freely available public database meant as a resource for research on the immune response to SARS-CoV-2. The samples were drawn from two sources: the first 160 participants of the ongoing ImmuneRACE study, and fewer than 1,500 subjects contributed by 6 global collaborators. The sample metadata nearly always contained a de-identified subject ID, COVID-19 status, age in years and sex. HLA class I and class II types, where available, came from metadata supplied by the sample provider rather than from assay-based typing.

TCRbeta CDR3 regions were amplified from genomic DNA using the immunoSEQ Assay, a bias-controlled multiplex PCR. From the authors' description of their analysis: Nucleated cell counts per sample were estimated from amplification of reference gene primers within the assay. To quantify the absolute abundance of each unique TCRbeta CDR3 rearrangement, sequence reads were collapsed and filtered. For each sample, productive Simpson clonality was calculated as the square root of Simpson's diversity index over productive rearrangements. TCRdb re-hosts the immuneACCESS table, in-frame sequences only. Its copies lack some clones; in the studies checked, an unresolved V gene accounts for under half of them, and the cause for the rest is not known. V and J calls and clone size follow that table, whereas D and trimming were derived from the DNA. Here the sample has a few hundred thousand clones; about four fifths occur a single time. Roughly 5.1% of the sample is held by the ten biggest clonotypes.

What the research found in general, with its limitations: The amount of clinical and demographic metadata varied by source and participant and was provided uncurated.

On this clone itself: The antigen it recognizes is unknown. It has no much larger one-base neighbor in the sample; base qualities were not kept.

The CDR3, from cysteine to phenylalanine, totals 17 residues. Kept here is only the CDR3 DNA, which spans 51 bases and is read in frame from base 1. At the junction V is shortened by 4 bases and J by 4 bases, with 22 bases in between. The germline V gene gives CDR1 as SGHAT and CDR2 as FQNNGV. Participants in the prospective study were enrolled through a virtual design, were aged roughly 18 to 95 years, and lived in roughly 25 United States geographic areas. Cohort assignment in the prospective study relied on participant-reported clinical history from a screening survey and a study questionnaire. Recovered participants in ImmuneRACE Cohort 3 were defined by two consecutive negative NP/OP PCR tests, clearance by a healthcare professional, or resolution of symptoms. In the prospective study, whole blood, serum and a nasopharyngeal or oropharyngeal swab were collected from each participant by mobile phlebotomists. Prospective study participants could optionally give additional blood draws and questionnaires over an approximately 2-month period. Before DNA extraction, prospective study blood samples were shipped either frozen or at room temperature.

The material sequenced was PBMCs or T cells enriched from blood (not recorded which). The chain was built from TRBV11-2 and TRBJ1-2, with a tentative D gene TRBD1 over 5 matching bases. This receptor was taken from a woman aged 45-59 years who had recovered from COVID-19. The nucleotide sequence reads as follows: TGTGCCAGCAGCTCTCCCTCGGGGGTGACGGGACCCTATGGCTACACCTTC. It translates to CASSSPSGVTGPYGYTF.